Listed here are 26 T cell receptor beta chains from one sample, sequenced in a study of cytomegalovirus exposure and HLA in healthy donors. PCR amplification relied on 60 Vbeta primers (plus 13 Jbeta primers). The protocol was immunoSEQ multiplex PCR, while the TCRdb copy is restricted to in-frame clones and leaves out a portion. Of 120,000 or so clones in the sample, about three quarters were seen once. Sample: PBMCs. These receptors all come from a woman aged 30 to 39 in good health and CMV-seronegative.

The V call is TRBV18, the J call TRBJ1-3; D uncertain. The ends were cut back, 3 bases at V and 8 bases at J, with 11 bases in the middle. The CDR3 spans 13 residues. In germline, CDR1 is KGHSH, CDR2 LQKENI. The CDR3 coding sequence is TGTGCCAGCTCACCCAAGCCCGGAGACACCATATATTTT. It is translated as CASSPKPGDTIYF. The whole variable domain, remainder taken from reference TRBV18 and TRBJ1-3, is NAGVMQNPRHLVRRRGQEARLRCSPMKGHSHVYWYRQLPEEGLKFMVYLQKENIIDESGMPKERFSAEFPKEGPSILRIQQVVRGDSAAYFCASSPKPGDTIYFGEGSWLTVV.

This clone was observed a few times. This rearrangement joins TRBV6-1 to TRBJ2-1; maybe TRBD2 (7 bases). V was trimmed by 4 bases and J by 8 bases, leaving 12 bases between them. The CDR3 is 13 amino acids. Germline-derived CDR1 and CDR2 are MNHNS and SASEGT. The CDR3 here is CASSVRGGDEQFF. In DNA form, the CDR3 reads TGTGCCAGCAGTGTGAGGGGGGGGGATGAGCAGTTCTTC.

The chain links TRBV9 to TRBJ1-3; the D is unclear. Germline lookup yields CDR1 SGDLS and CDR2 YYNGEE. The V and J ends lost 2 bases and 3 bases respectively, with 9 bases between them. The CDR3 length is 14 residues. The CDR3 region is CASSVGGDGNTIYF. DNA for the CDR3: TGTGCCAGCAGCGTTGGAGGAGATGGAAACACCATATATTTT.

The chain carries TRBV11-1 and TRBJ1-1; D ambiguous. Germline assignment: CDR1 SGHAT and CDR2 FQDESV (reference sequence). The CDR3 totals 13 residues. V lost 5 bases, J lost 0 bases, and 7 bases lay in between. DNA of the CDR3: TGTGCCAGCAGCCCGGGAGTGAACACTGAAGCTTTCTTT. Amino acids: CASSPGVNTEAFF. The whole variable domain, filled in from reference TRBV11-1 and TRBJ1-1, reads EAEVAQSPRYKITEKSQAVAFWCDPISGHATLYWYRQILGQGPELLVQFQDESVVDDSQLPKDRFSAERLKGVDSTLKIQPAELGDSAMYLCASSPGVNTEAFFGQGTRLTVV.

The chain combines TRBV18 with TRBJ2-5; TRBD1 matches at 9 bases. CDR1 and CDR2 (germline): KGHSH, LQKENI. The J segment lost 1 base and the V segment lost 3 bases, leaving 3 bases of the junction unmatched. The CDR3 runs to 15 residues. The CDR3 reads CASSPATGGQETQYF. The CDR3 bases are TGTGCCAGCTCACCGGCGACAGGGGGCCAAGAGACCCAGTACTTC.

The V gene is TRBV11-3, the J gene TRBJ2-3; perhaps TRBD2 as D (5 bases). The CDR3 is 14 amino acids. Germline V gene data show CDR1 as SGHNT and CDR2 as YENEEA. V was shortened by 5 bases and J by 3 bases, with 12 bases between the two germline ends. This chain's CDR3 is CASSPVGRTDTQYF. The CDR3 coding sequence is TGTGCCAGCAGCCCAGTGGGGAGAACAGATACGCAGTATTTT. The complete variable domain, with remaining parts taken from reference TRBV11-3 and TRBJ2-3, reads EAGVVQSPRYKIIEKKQPVAFWCNPISGHNTLYWYLQNLGQGPELLIRYENEEAVDDSQLPKDRFSAERLKGVDSTLKIQPAELGDSAVYLCASSPVGRTDTQYFGPGTRLTVL.

In this sample, this clone turned up a few times. V gene TRBV28 combines with J gene TRBJ1-1; D is possibly TRBD1 (6 bases). Deletions cut 5 bases from V and 3 bases from J, with 10 bases between. Germline V lookup: CDR1 MDHEN, CDR2 SYDVKM. This CDR3 has 13 amino acids. CDR3 DNA: TGTGCCAGCAGTACACCAGGGGACACTGAAGCTTTCTTT. Protein sequence: CASSTPGDTEAFF.

CDR3 loop: CASRYTGSPGYTF. The CDR3 DNA sequence: TGTGCCAGCAGGTACACAGGGTCCCCTGGCTACACCTTC. The rearrangement joins TRBV6-5 to TRBJ1-2, with D possibly matching TRBD1 (6 bases). The CDR3 is 13 residues long. With 6 bases removed from V and 7 bases from J, the gap between germline ends came to 15 bases. Germline assignment: CDR1 MNHEY and CDR2 SVGAGI.

This chain joins TRBV18 and TRBJ2-7, with TRBD1 matching over 8 bases. J gave up 2 bases and V 4 bases, and 10 bases lay outside the gene matches. The germline V gene encodes CDR1 KGHSH and CDR2 LQKENI. This CDR3 has 16 residues. CDR3 in DNA: TGTGCCAGCTCACAAAACAGGGCAGGGGGCACCTACGAGCAGTACTTC. Protein: CASSQNRAGGTYEQYF.

V and J are TRBV18 and TRBJ1-1; unclear D gene. The CDR3 consists of 12 residues. Trimming removed 6 bases from V and 3 bases from J, with 8 bases in between. CDR1 is KGHSH and CDR2 is LQKENI in the germline V gene. CDR3 region: CASSNLDTEAFF. DNA for the CDR3: TGTGCCAGCTCCAACCTAGACACTGAAGCTTTCTTT.

CDR3 region: CASSLTGGRLGEQYF. CDR3 DNA sequence: TGTGCCAGCAGCTTGACAGGGGGAAGGTTAGGGGAGCAGTACTTC. This chain connects TRBV7-2 to TRBJ2-7, with 9 bases matching TRBD1. The length of the CDR3 is 15 residues. Germline values: CDR1 SGHTA, CDR2 FQGNSA. Germline trimming cut 3 bases from V and 7 bases from J; bases unmatched to any gene: 10.

This chain joins TRBV30 and TRBJ2-3; TRBD2 matches 11 bases. The length of the CDR3 is 19 residues. CDR1 and CDR2 from the germline V gene are GTSNPN and SVGIG (reference sequence). Trimming took 2 bases from V and 4 from J; bases not matched to a gene: 17. The CDR3 bases are TGTGCCTGGAGTCGGGCTAGCGGGAGGTTCGGGGTTTGGGCAGATACGCAGTATTTT. Residues: CAWSRASGRFGVWADTQYF.

Only a few counts were recorded for this clone. V is TRBV7-9 and J is TRBJ2-7, with 9 bases fitting TRBD1. This CDR3 contains 14 residues. Trimming took 6 bases from V and 3 from J; bases not matched to a gene: 6. Looked up from germline, CDR1 is SEHNR and CDR2 is FQNEAQ (reference sequence). The CDR3 sequence is CASRPRDRDYEQYF. CDR3 nucleotides: TGTGCCAGCAGGCCCCGGGACAGGGACTACGAGCAGTACTTC.

V gene TRBV18 combines with J gene TRBJ1-5; no definite D call. V lost 2 bases and J 4 bases, leaving 12 bases between the germline ends. Looked up from germline, CDR1 is KGHSH and CDR2 is LQKENI. The CDR3 spans 15 residues. CDR3 loop: CASSPGTASNQPQHF. The CDR3 bases are TGTGCCAGCTCACCAGGTACAGCTTCAAATCAGCCCCAGCATTTT. Drawing the rest from reference TRBV18 and TRBJ1-5, the complete variable domain is NAGVMQNPRHLVRRRGQEARLRCSPMKGHSHVYWYRQLPEEGLKFMVYLQKENIIDESGMPKERFSAEFPKEGPSILRIQQVVRGDSAAYFCASSPGTASNQPQHFGDGTRLSIL.

The V gene is TRBV28, the J gene TRBJ2-2; TRBD2 matches 12 bases. Trimming at V came to 7 bases and at J to 1 base, leaving 4 bases not matched to a gene. Germline V gene sequence: CDR1 MDHEN, CDR2 SYDVKM. The CDR3 length is 16 residues. CDR3 loop: CASTQLAGGNTGELFF. CDR3 nucleotides: TGTGCCAGCACCCAACTAGCGGGAGGGAACACCGGGGAGCTGTTTTTT.

The chain couples TRBV25-1 to TRBJ1-4, with D unclear. V dropped 1 base and J dropped 1 base, with 4 bases sitting between them. Germline CDR1 is MGHDK and CDR2 is SYGVNS. The CDR3 is 14 amino acids. The CDR3 DNA reads as TGTGCCAGCAGTGAATTCGGAACTAATGAAAAACTGTTTTTT. It specifies CASSEFGTNEKLFF.

The chain employs TRBV2 and TRBJ2-3; TRBD2 agrees at 12 bases. Trimming removed 4 bases from V and 13 bases from J; junction bases left unmatched: 9. The CDR3 length is 14 residues. Germline CDR1 and CDR2: SNHLY and FYNNEI. CDR3 region: CASSVLLAGGEKYF. CDR3 nucleotides: TGTGCCAGCAGTGTACTACTAGCGGGGGGCGAAAAGTATTTT.

The CDR3 here is CASSLDTAFSETQYF. In nucleotides, the CDR3 is TGCGCCAGCAGCTTGGATACTGCGTTCTCGGAGACCCAGTACTTC. The chain carries TRBV5-1 and TRBJ2-5; D is unresolved. The CDR3 runs to 15 residues. Germline-derived CDR1 and CDR2 are SGHRS and YFSETQ. The ends were cut back, 0 bases at V and 5 bases at J, with 14 bases in the middle.

The chain has TRBV2 and TRBJ1-1; TRBD1 might be the D (6 bases). CDR1 is SNHLY and CDR2 is FYNNEI in the germline V gene. Trimming removed 1 base at V and 3 bases at J, with 18 bases between. The CDR3 has 17 amino acids. CDR3: CASSEEATGALHTEAFF. CDR3 sequence (DNA): TGTGCCAGCAGTGAAGAGGCGACAGGAGCCCTACACACTGAAGCTTTCTTT.

In its sample, this clone was seen a few times. The chain is built from TRBV10-3 and TRBJ2-5, with TRBD1 as a possible D gene (7 bases). The V and J ends lost 0 bases and 3 bases respectively, with 17 bases between them. The CDR3 loop spans 17 amino acids. Germline V lookup: CDR1 ENHRY, CDR2 SYGVKD. The CDR3 DNA reads TGTGCCATCAGTGAGTCGCTTCGCGGGGACAGAAAAGAGACCCAGTACTTC. Translating it yields CAISESLRGDRKETQYF.

The chain carries TRBV7-9 and TRBJ1-3; the D is unclear. The length of the CDR3 is 13 residues. Germline V gives CDR1 SEHNR, CDR2 FQNEAQ (reference sequence). The V and J ends lost 1 base and 2 bases respectively, with 3 bases between them. CDR3 nucleotide sequence: TGTGCCAGCAGCTTAGAGCCTGGAAACACCATATATTTT. Protein: CASSLEPGNTIYF.

This clone has more than one count but fewer than ten. This chain links TRBV6-1 with TRBJ2-1; 11 positions match TRBD1. Germline lookup yields CDR1 MNHNS and CDR2 SASEGT. V dropped 6 bases and J dropped 9; count of bases not matched to a gene: 10. This CDR3 is built from 15 residues. The CDR3 sequence is CASSGVGQGGGEQFF. In DNA form, the CDR3 reads TGTGCCAGCAGCGGAGTGGGACAGGGGGGCGGTGAGCAGTTCTTC.

The chain combines TRBV6-1 with TRBJ1-5, with D possibly TRBD1 on 5 matching bases. Germline CDR1 reads MNHNS; CDR2 reads SASEGT. V was shortened by 4 bases and J by 0 bases, with 13 bases between the two germline ends. There are 16 residues in the CDR3. This CDR3 reads CASSGVGAYSNQPQHF. The DNA for the CDR3 is TGTGCCAGCAGTGGGGTAGGGGCCTATAGCAATCAGCCCCAGCATTTT.

This sequence joins TRBV9 and TRBJ1-4; no definite D call. Germline V gives CDR1 SGDLS, CDR2 YYNGEE. The CDR3 length is 13 residues. V lost 3 bases to trimming and J lost 5 bases, with 8 bases between them. CDR3 sequence: CASSARVNEKLFF. DNA for the CDR3: TGTGCCAGCAGCGCGCGGGTAAATGAAAAACTGTTTTTT.

The chain uses TRBV5-1 and TRBJ2-3; TRBD1 matches at 8 bases. V trimming: 4 bases; J trimming: 1 base; junction bases outside the gene matches: 2. Germline CDR1 and CDR2: SGHRS and YFSETQ. The CDR3 sequence is 14 residues long. DNA for the CDR3: TGCGCCAGCAGCCCGGACAGGGGCACAGATACGCAGTATTTT. Translated, it gives CASSPDRGTDTQYF. The full variable domain, rest sourced from reference TRBV5-1 and TRBJ2-3, is KAGVTQTPRYLIKTRGQQVTLSCSPISGHRSVSWYQQTPGQGLQFLFEYFSETQRNKGNFPGRFSGRQFSNSRSEMNVSTLELGDSALYLCASSPDRGTDTQYFGPGTRLTVL.

The chain couples TRBV4-1 to TRBJ2-3, with 8 bases aligning to TRBD1. The CDR3 runs to 15 residues. Trimming cost V 4 bases and J 5 bases; bases outside gene matches: 8. Germline assignment: CDR1 MGHRA and CDR2 YSYEKL. The CDR3 DNA reads as TGCGCCAGCAGCCGCCCGGACAGGGACGGAGATACGCAGTATTTT. Translating gives CASSRPDRDGDTQYF.